This paragraph reports one T cell receptor (beta chain). The data derive from a study of blood T cell repertoires in COVID-19. Looking at the study overall: COVID-19 samples collected from the United States, Italy and Spain covered acute and convalescent phases. PBMCs, B-cell-depleted T cells, or T cells were the source of the cDNA or gDNA that made up the material.

In the authors' methods: Estimates of nucleated cell counts were drawn from the amplification of reference gene primers. The assay was immunoSEQ multiplex PCR, and TCRdb's table has in-frame clones only and misses some. V, J and clone size reflect that table, while D and trimming were determined from the DNA. The repertoire holds roughly 280,000 clones, with around nine tenths as singletons. Germline values: CDR1 SQVTM, CDR2 ANQGSEA. The CDR3 is 11 residues long. The V gene end was trimmed by 8 bases and the J gene end by 6 bases; junction bases not matched to a gene: 1. The V call is TRBV29-1, the J call TRBJ2-1; 10 nucleotides match TRBD2. The sample was peripheral blood. The sequence derives from a man in his forties or fifties with active or convalescent COVID-19. The CDR3 DNA reads as TGCAGCACTAGCGGGATCAATGAGCAGTTCTTC. Its translation is CSTSGINEQFF.